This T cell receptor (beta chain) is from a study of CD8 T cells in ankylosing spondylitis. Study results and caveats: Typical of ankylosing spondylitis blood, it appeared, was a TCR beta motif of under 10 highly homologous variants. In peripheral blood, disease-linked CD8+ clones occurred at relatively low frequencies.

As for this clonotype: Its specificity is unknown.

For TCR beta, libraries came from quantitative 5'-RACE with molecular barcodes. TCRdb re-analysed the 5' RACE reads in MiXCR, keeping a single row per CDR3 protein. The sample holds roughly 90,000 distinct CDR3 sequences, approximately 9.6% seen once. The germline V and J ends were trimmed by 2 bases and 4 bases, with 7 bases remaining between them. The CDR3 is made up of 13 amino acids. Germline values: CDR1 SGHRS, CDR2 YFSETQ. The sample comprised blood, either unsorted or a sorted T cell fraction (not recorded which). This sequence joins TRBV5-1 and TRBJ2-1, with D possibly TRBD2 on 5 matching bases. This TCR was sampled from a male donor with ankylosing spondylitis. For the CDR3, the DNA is TGCGCCAGCAGCTTTGGGGAGTACAATGAGCAGTTCTTC. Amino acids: CASSFGEYNEQFF. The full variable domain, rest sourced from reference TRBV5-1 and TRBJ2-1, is KAGVTQTPRYLIKTRGQQVTLSCSPISGHRSVSWYQQTPGQGLQFLFEYFSETQRNKGNFPGRFSGRQFSNSRSEMNVSTLELGDSALYLCASSFGEYNEQFFGPGTRLTVL.